Below, 15 T cell receptor beta chains from the same sample are listed, as sequenced in a study of T cells in localized non-small cell lung cancer. Profiled with immunoSEQ multiplex PCR; TCRdb holds only in-frame clones, not every one. The table has around 130,000 clones, roughly nine tenths seen once. The sequencing used peripheral blood, collected before any cancer treatment. Receptors originate from a female donor over 55 with stage I lung adenocarcinoma.

The V gene is TRBV13, the J gene TRBJ2-7; tentative D call: TRBD2 (6 bases). The CDR3 contains 15 residues. Looked up from germline, CDR1 is PRHDT and CDR2 is FYEKMQ (reference sequence). With 5 bases removed from V and 7 bases from J, the gap between germline ends came to 21 bases. The DNA of the CDR3 is TGTGCCAGCAGCCGAAGCGGGTCCCTCTCTAGGGAGCAGTACTTC. This gives the protein CASSRSGSLSREQYF.

The chain employs TRBV30 and TRBJ2-7; D is ambiguous. The CDR3 is made up of 15 amino acids. Trimming took off 0 bases at V and 0 bases at J, with 12 bases between the two ends. Germline CDR1 and CDR2: GTSNPN and SVGIG (reference sequence). The CDR3 spells CAWSVPDGSSYEQYF. The CDR3 nucleotides read TGTGCCTGGAGTGTACCTGATGGTAGCTCCTACGAGCAGTACTTC.

This rearrangement joins TRBV6-5 to TRBJ2-3; the D is unclear. The CDR3 totals 13 residues. Germline CDR1 reads MNHEY; CDR2 reads SVGAGI. The V end was cut by 6 bases, the J end by 5 bases, with 12 bases between. This CDR3 is CASRGDSKDTQYF. The CDR3, as DNA: TGTGCCAGCAGGGGCGACTCCAAAGATACGCAGTATTTT.

The CDR3 sequence is CASSYSMVGQPQHF. In DNA form, the CDR3 reads TGTGCCAGCAGTTACTCGATGGTGGGTCAGCCCCAGCATTTT. The chain combines TRBV6-6 with TRBJ1-5; the D is unclear. The CDR3 totals 14 residues. Germline assignment: CDR1 MNHNY and CDR2 SVGAGI (reference sequence). The germline V and J ends were trimmed by 0 bases and 6 bases, with 9 bases remaining between them.

This chain connects TRBV6-4 to TRBJ2-6; D gene unclear. This CDR3 has 14 amino acids. Trimming left V 4 bases short and J 1 base short, with 5 bases between. In germline, CDR1 is MRHNA, CDR2 SNTAGT. In DNA, the CDR3 is TGTGCCAGCAGTGTGGGGTCTGGGGCCAACGTCCTGACTTTC. Protein: CASSVGSGANVLTF.

A single count supports this clone. This chain links TRBV28 with TRBJ1-2, with D unclear. CDR1 MDHEN and CDR2 SYDVKM come from the germline V gene. The germline V and J ends were trimmed by 5 bases and 6 bases, with 13 bases remaining between them. CDR3 length equals 13 residues. For the CDR3, the DNA is TGTGCCAGCAGTCCGGAACGGAGGGATGGCTACACCTTC. Protein product: CASSPERRDGYTF.

The rearrangement joins TRBV7-9 to TRBJ1-2; 7 nucleotides agree with TRBD1. Germline CDR1 is SEHNR and CDR2 is FQNEAQ (reference sequence). V shed 6 bases, J shed 2 bases, and the junction held 6 bases outside the gene matches. CDR3 length equals 14 residues. Written as DNA, the CDR3 is TGTGCCAGCAGGATCGGGGACAGAAACTATGGCTACACCTTC. Its translation: CASRIGDRNYGYTF.

This rearrangement joins TRBV6-1 to TRBJ2-7; 13 nucleotides agree with TRBD2. After removal of 6 bases from V and 4 bases from J, the junction contained 6 bases not matched to a gene. Germline CDR1 reads MNHNS; CDR2 reads SASEGT. The CDR3 has 15 residues. CDR3: CASRGTSGDIYEQYF. The CDR3 bases are TGTGCCAGCAGGGGGACTAGCGGGGATATTTACGAGCAGTACTTC.

The rearrangement uses TRBV7-2 and TRBJ1-6, with D possibly TRBD1 on 5 matching bases. This CDR3 has 13 residues. Germline-derived CDR1 and CDR2 are SGHTA and FQGNSA. Trimming took off 3 bases at V and 11 bases at J, with 11 bases between the two ends. Here the CDR3 DNA reads TGTGCCAGCAGCTTGGGGGGTTCCACACCCCTCCACTTT. Residues: CASSLGGSTPLHF.

This clone appeared once. The chain combines TRBV28 with TRBJ1-1; 8 bases align to TRBD1. This CDR3 contains 14 residues. Unmatched junction bases numbered 9, after V lost 8 bases and J lost 4 bases. Germline CDR1 MDHEN, CDR2 SYDVKM. The CDR3 is CASGTSDRATEAFF. DNA for the CDR3: TGTGCCAGCGGGACCTCGGACAGGGCCACTGAAGCTTTCTTT.

In its sample, this clone was seen once. The chain employs TRBV9 and TRBJ2-5; D is ambiguous. There are 14 residues in the CDR3. Trimming left V 0 bases short and J 2 bases short, with 8 bases between. Germline loops: CDR1 SGDLS, CDR2 YYNGEE. This CDR3 is CASSVDLRQETQYF. CDR3 DNA: TGTGCCAGCAGCGTAGATCTTAGGCAAGAGACCCAGTACTTC.

The J gene is TRBJ2-1, the V gene TRBV7-2; 9 nucleotides align to TRBD2. The V gene end was trimmed by 4 bases and the J gene end by 10 bases; junction bases not matched to a gene: 14. This CDR3 is 16 amino acids long. From germline, CDR1 is SGHTA and CDR2 FQGNSA. In nucleotides, the CDR3 is TGTGCCAGCAGCTCCCCTAGCGCGGGAGGGCCGAGGGAGCAGTTCTTC. It encodes CASSSPSAGGPREQFF.

The chain has TRBV5-6 and TRBJ1-2; D might be TRBD1 (6 bases). Trimming shortened V by 0 bases and J by 0 bases, and 12 bases separated the two germline ends. There are 16 residues in the CDR3. Per the germline V gene, CDR1 is SGHDT and CDR2 is YYEEEE. CDR3 protein: CASSLGAGATNYGYTF. CDR3 bases: TGTGCCAGCAGCTTGGGGGCAGGGGCAACTAACTATGGCTACACCTTC. Supplemented by reference TRBV5-6 and TRBJ1-2, the full variable domain reads DAGVTQSPTHLIKTRGQQVTLRCSPKSGHDTVSWYQQALGQGPQFIFQYYEEEERQRGNFPDRFSGHQFPNYSSELNVNALLLGDSALYLCASSLGAGATNYGYTFGSGTRLTVV.

The chain is built from TRBV13 and TRBJ1-1; D gene ambiguous. Germline V gene lookup returns CDR1 PRHDT and CDR2 FYEKMQ (reference sequence). Between the trimmed V and J ends, which lost 3 bases and 1 base, there was a span of 9 bases. This CDR3 is built from 14 residues. CDR3 region: CASSLGLENTEAFF. As DNA, the CDR3 is TGTGCCAGCAGCTTGGGGTTGGAGAACACTGAAGCTTTCTTT.

V gene TRBV10-3 combines with J gene TRBJ2-5; the D is unclear. CDR1 is ENHRY, CDR2 SYGVKD, per germline. There are 11 residues in the CDR3. V dropped 0 bases and J dropped 9 bases, with 5 bases sitting between them. The DNA for the CDR3 is TGTGCCATCAGTGAGTCAAAGGCCCAGTACTTC. This sequence encodes CAISESKAQYF.